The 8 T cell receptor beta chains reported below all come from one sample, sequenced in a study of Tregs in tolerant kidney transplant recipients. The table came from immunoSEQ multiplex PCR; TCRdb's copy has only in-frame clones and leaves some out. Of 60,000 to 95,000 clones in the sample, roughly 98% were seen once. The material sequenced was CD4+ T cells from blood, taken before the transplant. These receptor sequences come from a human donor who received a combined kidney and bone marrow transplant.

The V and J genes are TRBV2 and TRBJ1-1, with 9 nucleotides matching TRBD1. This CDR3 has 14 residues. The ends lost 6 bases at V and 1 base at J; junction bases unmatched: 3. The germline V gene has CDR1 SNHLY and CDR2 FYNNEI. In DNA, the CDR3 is TGTGCCAGCAGCCCGACAGGGGGGAACACTGAAGCTTTCTTT. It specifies CASSPTGGNTEAFF.

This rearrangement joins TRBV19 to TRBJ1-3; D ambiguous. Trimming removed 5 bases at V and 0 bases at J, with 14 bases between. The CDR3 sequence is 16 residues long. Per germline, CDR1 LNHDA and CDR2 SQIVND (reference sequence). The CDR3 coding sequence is TGTGCCAGTAGTTGGGGAGTACCGAACTCTGGAAACACCATATATTTT. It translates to CASSWGVPNSGNTIYF.

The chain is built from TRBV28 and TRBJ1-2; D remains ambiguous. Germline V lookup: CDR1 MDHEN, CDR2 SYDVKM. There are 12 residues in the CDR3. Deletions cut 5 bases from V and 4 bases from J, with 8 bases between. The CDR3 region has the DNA TGTGCCAGCAGTCACCCGGGCTATGGCTACACCTTC. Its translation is CASSHPGYGYTF.

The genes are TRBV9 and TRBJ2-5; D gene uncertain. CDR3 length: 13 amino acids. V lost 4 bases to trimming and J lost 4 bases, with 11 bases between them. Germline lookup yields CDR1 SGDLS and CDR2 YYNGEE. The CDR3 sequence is CASSPSAGETQYF. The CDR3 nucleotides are TGTGCCAGCAGCCCGAGCGCCGGAGAGACCCAGTACTTC.

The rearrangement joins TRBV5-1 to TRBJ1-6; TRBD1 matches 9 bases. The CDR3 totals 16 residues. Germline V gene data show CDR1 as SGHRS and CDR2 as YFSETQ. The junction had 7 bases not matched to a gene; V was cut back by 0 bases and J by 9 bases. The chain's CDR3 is CASSLDLQGASSPLHF. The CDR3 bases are TGCGCCAGCAGCTTGGATCTACAGGGGGCTTCTTCACCCCTCCACTTT.

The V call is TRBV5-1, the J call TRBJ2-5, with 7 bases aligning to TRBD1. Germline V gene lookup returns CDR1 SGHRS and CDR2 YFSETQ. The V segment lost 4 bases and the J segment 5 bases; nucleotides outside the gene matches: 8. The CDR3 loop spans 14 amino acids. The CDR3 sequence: CASSLKQGMETQYF. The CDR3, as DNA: TGCGCCAGCAGCCTAAAACAGGGGATGGAGACCCAGTACTTC. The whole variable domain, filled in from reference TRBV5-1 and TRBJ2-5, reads KAGVTQTPRYLIKTRGQQVTLSCSPISGHRSVSWYQQTPGQGLQFLFEYFSETQRNKGNFPGRFSGRQFSNSRSEMNVSTLELGDSALYLCASSLKQGMETQYFGPGTRLLVL.

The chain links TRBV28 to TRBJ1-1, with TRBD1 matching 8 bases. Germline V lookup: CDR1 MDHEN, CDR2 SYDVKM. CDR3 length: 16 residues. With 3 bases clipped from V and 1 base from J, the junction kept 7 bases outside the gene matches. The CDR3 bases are TGTGCCAGCAGTTTTCTATCAGGGGGCAAGAACACTGAAGCTTTCTTT. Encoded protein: CASSFLSGGKNTEAFF.

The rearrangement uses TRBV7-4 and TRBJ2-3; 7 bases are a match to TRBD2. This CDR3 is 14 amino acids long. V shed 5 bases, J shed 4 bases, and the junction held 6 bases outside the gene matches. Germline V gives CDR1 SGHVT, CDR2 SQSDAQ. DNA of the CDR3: TGTGCCAGCAGCGAGAGACTAGCCGCAGATACGCAGTATTTT. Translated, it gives CASSERLAADTQYF.